This TCR beta chain was obtained from a study of T cell responses to AZD1222 COVID-19 vaccine. TCRdb's table, derived via immunoSEQ multiplex PCR, lists solely in-frame clones and lacks some. The table records about 260,000 clones, just over 90% of them present only once. Germline V CDR1 and CDR2: SGHRS, YFSETQ. V was clipped by 0 bases and J by 3 bases, with 7 bases between them. This CDR3 has 14 amino acids. J is TRBJ2-1 and V is TRBV5-1; a weak D match, TRBD1 (6 bases). This receptor was identified in an adult in good health. The sample consisted of peripheral blood, taken on day 0 of AZD1222 vaccination. The DNA of the CDR3 is TGCGCCAGCAGCTTGGGGGACAACTACAATGAGCAGTTCTTC. Translated: CASSLGDNYNEQFF.